These 10 T cell receptor beta chains were sequenced from one sample in a study of Ad26.COV2.S vaccination and SARS-CoV-2 variants. Sequencing was performed with immunoSEQ multiplex PCR; in TCRdb, only in-frame clones are kept and a portion is missing. The top ten hold 2.5% to 3% of the sample, which has 500,000 or so clones, 89% seen once. Described treatment: 15 to 20 received Ad26.COV2.S at low or high dose, single or two shots; about 5 received placebo; per-sample allocation not given. Day 63 after the first vaccine or placebo injection was the time point for sampling. Sequencing was performed on peripheral blood, taken in a trial of Ad26.COV2.S vaccine versus placebo. The receptors originated from a person aged 18-60 years who received the Ad26.COV2.S COVID-19 vaccine or a placebo.

The CDR3, as DNA: TGCGCCAGCAGCCAAGATTGGGCCACTCTAGGTGAAAAACTGTTTTTT. It specifies CASSQDWATLGEKLFF. The chain joins TRBV4-3 to TRBJ1-4; the D is unclear. Germline CDR1 and CDR2: LGHNA and YSLEER. The CDR3 extends over 16 amino acids. V lost 0 bases to trimming and J lost 7 bases, with 15 bases between them.

Regarding this clone: One junction end does not reproduce the germline sequence, and a read error may be involved. The chain employs TRBV20-1 and TRBJ2-1, with 7 nucleotides matching TRBD1. CDR3 length equals 10 residues. Germline CDR1 reads DFQATT; CDR2 reads SNEGSKA (reference sequence). CDR3 protein: CSARAGQIIF. CDR3 sequence (DNA): TGCAGTGCTAGAGCGGGACAGATAATCTTC.

The chain couples TRBV7-9 to TRBJ1-3; D perhaps matches TRBD1 (5 bases). Germline-derived CDR1 and CDR2 are SEHNR and FQNEAQ (reference sequence). The CDR3 length is 16 residues. Between the trimmed V and J ends, which lost 3 bases and 2 bases, there was a span of 14 bases. The CDR3: CASSFLGVGPGNTIYF. The CDR3, as DNA: TGTGCCAGCAGCTTCCTAGGGGTCGGTCCTGGAAACACCATATATTTT.

The chain carries TRBV10-3 and TRBJ2-3; tentatively, D is TRBD2 (5 bases). The CDR3 is made up of 15 amino acids. CDR1 and CDR2 from the germline V gene are ENHRY and SYGVKD. V was trimmed by 8 bases and J by 0 bases, leaving 15 bases between them. CDR3 nucleotides: TGTGCCATCGCGGTGGAGCGGACTAGCACAGATACGCAGTATTTT. Amino acids: CAIAVERTSTDTQYF.

This chain links TRBV5-4 with TRBJ1-2, with a tentative D call TRBD1 (5 bases). Trimming removed 1 base at V and 5 bases at J, with 12 bases between. Per germline, CDR1 SGHNT and CDR2 YYREEE (reference sequence). The length of the CDR3 is 14 residues. The CDR3 spells CASSLFAGAYGYTF. The CDR3 bases are TGTGCCAGCAGCTTGTTCGCCGGGGCGTATGGCTACACCTTC.

The chain couples TRBV28 to TRBJ1-5, with a tentative D call TRBD1 (6 bases). Germline V gene sequence: CDR1 MDHEN, CDR2 SYDVKM. Trimming took 2 bases from V and 1 from J, leaving 12 bases between them. The CDR3 totals 16 residues. For the CDR3, the DNA is TGTGCCAGCAGTTTACCCCAAACAGGGAGCAATCAGCCCCAGCATTTT. Residues: CASSLPQTGSNQPQHF.

The chain uses TRBV6-5 and TRBJ1-2; no firm D call. The CDR3 runs 12 residues. V was clipped by 6 bases and J by 4 bases, with 9 bases between them. CDR1 and CDR2 from the germline V gene are MNHEY and SVGAGI. CDR3 sequence reads: CASREGPYGYTF. CDR3 DNA: TGTGCCAGCAGAGAGGGCCCCTATGGCTACACCTTC.

This chain connects TRBV27 to TRBJ2-3; 13 nucleotides match TRBD2. This CDR3 is 15 amino acids long. CDR1 and CDR2 from the germline V gene are MNHEY and SMNVEV (reference sequence). Germline trimming cut 6 bases from V and 2 bases from J; bases unmatched to any gene: 2. The CDR3 protein is CASSGLAGATDTQYF. The CDR3 nucleotides are TGTGCCAGCAGCGGACTAGCGGGGGCCACAGATACGCAGTATTTT.

The J gene is TRBJ2-5, the V gene TRBV5-4, with 8 bases lining up with TRBD1. J lost 5 bases, V lost 0 bases, and 6 bases had no gene match. Germline V CDR1 and CDR2: SGHNT, YYREEE (reference sequence). The CDR3 covers 15 residues. The CDR3 loop reads CASSLVGRGHETQYF. The DNA for the CDR3 is TGTGCCAGCAGCTTGGTAGGCAGGGGGCACGAGACCCAGTACTTC.

The chain recombines TRBV20-1 with TRBJ1-2; D is uncertain. V lost 2 bases and J 4 bases, leaving 5 bases between the germline ends. This CDR3 is 11 amino acids long. Germline CDR1 reads DFQATT; CDR2 reads SNEGSKA (reference sequence). The CDR3: CSARHTYGYTF. As DNA, the CDR3 is TGCAGTGCTAGACATACCTATGGCTACACCTTC.